The present T cell receptor beta chain was sequenced within a study of shared clonotypes between healthy human individuals. Trimming removed 0 bases from V and 6 bases from J; junction bases left unmatched: 6. Germline V gene sequence: CDR1 SGHRS, CDR2 YFSETQ. This CDR3 contains 14 residues. Sequencing of unsorted PBMC DNA was carried out using ten immunoSEQ deep assay plates. The authors' processing: As immunoSEQ supplied junction-only sequences (without quality scores), filtering differed. Profiled with immunoSEQ multiplex PCR; TCRdb holds only in-frame clones, not every one. The V and J calls and the clone size are those of that table, but D and trimming were determined from the DNA. The data show hundreds of thousands of clones, roughly 77% seen once. Free of recent acute infections or vaccinations, the donors were healthy HIV-negative adults.

Sequenced: PBMCs. V gene TRBV5-1 combines with J gene TRBJ2-7; 7 nucleotides match TRBD1. The origin of this receptor is a woman in her forties in good health. Some clones in this sample may be carry-over from other donors' samples. CDR3 in DNA: TGCGCCAGCAGCTTGGTTGGGAGACAGGGCGAGCAGTACTTC. It codes for CASSLVGRQGEQYF.